These 6 T cell receptor beta chains originate from one sample sequenced in a study of T cell responses to AZD1222 COVID-19 vaccine. Assay used: immunoSEQ multiplex PCR; TCRdb lists only in-frame clones, some missing. The top ten hold around 6.3% of the sample, which has around 150,000 clones, roughly 87% seen once. Sequenced here: peripheral blood, sampled 28 days after the second AZD1222 dose. These receptors were obtained from an adult who received the AZD1222 COVID-19 vaccine.

V usage is TRBV6-2 or TRBV6-3 and J usage is TRBJ2-1; D is perhaps TRBD1 or TRBD2 (5 bases each). The V and J ends lost 5 bases and 7 bases respectively, with 9 bases between them. The CDR3 length is 12 residues. The V gene's germline CDR1 is MNHEY and CDR2 SVGEGT. The CDR3 region is CASSNWGNEQFF. DNA for the CDR3: TGTGCCAGCAGTAACTGGGGGAATGAGCAGTTCTTC.

The rearrangement joins TRBV28 to TRBJ2-3; 9 nucleotides match TRBD1. Germline V lookup: CDR1 MDHEN, CDR2 SYDVKM. This CDR3 is built from 14 residues. V was pared by 6 bases and J by 4 bases, with 5 bases of the junction left unmatched. This CDR3 reads CASSRGQGADTQYF. CDR3 DNA sequence: TGTGCCAGCAGCCGGGGACAGGGCGCAGATACGCAGTATTTT.

V is TRBV10-1 and J is TRBJ2-5, with D hard to call. CDR3 size: 12 residues. V was cut by 2 bases and J by 2 bases, with 3 bases left in between. The germline V gene has CDR1 WNHNN and CDR2 SYGVQD (reference sequence). CDR3 sequence: CASSEGQETQYF. The CDR3 nucleotides are TGCGCCAGCAGTGAGGGACAAGAGACCCAGTACTTC.

This rearrangement joins TRBV10-1 to TRBJ2-7; D may be TRBD1 (6 bases). V was pared by 4 bases and J by 2 bases, with 21 bases between. The CDR3 runs 17 residues. Germline assignment: CDR1 WNHNN and CDR2 SYGVQD (reference sequence). As DNA, the CDR3 is TGCGCCAGCAGTGCACGTGGCGGCTCAGGGGTAGCCTACGAGCAGTACTTC. It yields the protein CASSARGGSGVAYEQYF.

The J gene is TRBJ1-2, the V gene TRBV28; 8 bases map to TRBD1. This CDR3 is built from 15 residues. Germline lookup yields CDR1 MDHEN and CDR2 SYDVKM. The trim removed 6 bases at V and 6 bases at J, leaving 12 bases unmatched. Here the CDR3 DNA reads TGTGCCAGCAGGACCGCCGGACAGGGTGACAATGGCTACACCTTC. It encodes CASRTAGQGDNGYTF.

The rearrangement uses TRBV6-5 and TRBJ2-7; TRBD1 agrees at 7 bases. V gave up 4 bases and J gave up 3 bases; unmatched junction bases: 6. CDR3 size: 14 residues. From germline, CDR1 is MNHEY and CDR2 SVGAGI. CDR3 loop: CASSWGQPIYEQYF. The CDR3 DNA sequence: TGTGCCAGCAGTTGGGGACAGCCGATCTACGAGCAGTACTTC.